The 13 T cell receptor beta chains given below trace back to one sample, sequenced in a study of blood T cell repertoires in COVID-19 (dated by TCRdb to 2018 to 2020). The library was prepared using the immunoSEQ multiplex PCR assay. In TCRdb, the immuneACCESS table is reduced to in-frame sequences with V and J assigned. These tables do not hold every clone; where another copy was compared, an unresolved V gene accounts for under half, and the others remain unexplained. In this sample the table shows some 200,000 clones, roughly 85% of which occur a single time. The ten biggest clones cover about 4% of the sample. Sequenced material: PBMCs or T cells enriched from blood (not recorded which). The receptors originated from a woman aged 40 to 49 with acute COVID-19.

The genes are TRBV2 and TRBJ1-3; D ambiguous. Germline V lookup: CDR1 SNHLY, CDR2 FYNNEI. The CDR3 is made up of 13 amino acids. V was shortened by 5 bases and J by 10 bases, with 15 bases between the two germline ends. The CDR3 region is CASSLSRGGTIYF. The DNA for the CDR3 is TGTGCCAGCAGTCTTTCCCGCGGAGGGACCATATATTTT.

The genes are TRBV7-3 and TRBJ2-3; tentative D call: TRBD2 (5 bases). The germline gives CDR1 SGHTA, CDR2 FQGTGA. V shed 5 bases and J shed 1 base, with 10 bases lying between them. The CDR3 is 14 amino acids. The CDR3 sequence: CASSDTRGTDTQYF. The CDR3 nucleotides read TGTGCCAGCAGCGATACGAGGGGCACAGATACGCAGTATTTT.

This sequence joins TRBV19 and TRBJ2-3, with TRBD1 identical over 7 bases. J gave up 4 bases and V 6 bases, and 13 bases lay outside the gene matches. Germline lookup yields CDR1 LNHDA and CDR2 SQIVND (reference sequence). The CDR3 covers 16 residues. CDR3 DNA: TGTGCCAGTAGCGAAATCTCCGGGACAGTCGCAGATACGCAGTATTTT. It encodes CASSEISGTVADTQYF.

V usage is TRBV4-1 and J usage is TRBJ1-6, with no clear D. There are 16 residues in the CDR3. The germline V gene has CDR1 MGHRA and CDR2 YSYEKL. The V end was cut by 0 bases, the J end by 9 bases, with 15 bases between. The CDR3 spells CASSQDRGGIGSPLHF. The CDR3 nucleotides read TGCGCCAGCAGCCAAGATCGGGGAGGGATCGGTTCACCCCTCCACTTT.

The V and J genes are TRBV5-1 and TRBJ1-6; D perhaps matches TRBD1 (5 bases). Germline CDR1 and CDR2: SGHRS and YFSETQ. The ends were cut back, 4 bases at V and 4 bases at J, with 9 bases in the middle. The CDR3 consists of 14 residues. The CDR3 sequence: CASSAGTYNSPLHF. DNA for the CDR3: TGCGCCAGCAGCGCGGGGACTTATAATTCACCCCTCCACTTT.

The chain couples TRBV3-1 (or the pseudogene TRBV3-2) to TRBJ1-1, with D possibly TRBD1 on 5 matching bases. Germline-derived CDR1 and CDR2 are LGHDT and YNNKEL (reference sequence). The CDR3 runs to 16 residues. V was trimmed by 2 bases and J by 0 bases, leaving 13 bases between them. CDR3 amino acids: CASSQSRQFMNTEAFF. CDR3 bases: TGTGCCAGCAGCCAATCGCGACAGTTCATGAACACTGAAGCTTTCTTT.

The rearrangement joins TRBV7-2 to TRBJ1-2; no firm D call. CDR1 is SGHTA and CDR2 is FQGNSA in the germline V gene. V was clipped by 1 base and J by 7 bases, with 10 bases between them. CDR3 length equals 13 residues. CDR3 bases: TGTGCCAGCAGCTTAGTATCGGGAGGTGGCTACACCTTC. The encoded protein is CASSLVSGGGYTF.

The rearrangement joins TRBV29-1 to TRBJ1-2; no firm D call. The germline V and J ends were trimmed by 0 bases and 4 bases, with 18 bases remaining between them. The CDR3 length is 16 residues. CDR1 is SQVTM, CDR2 ANQGSEA, per germline. CDR3: CSVEDGVLGSSYGYTF. The CDR3 DNA reads as TGCAGCGTTGAAGATGGTGTCCTGGGCAGTTCCTATGGCTACACCTTC.

V gene TRBV7-8 combines with J gene TRBJ1-4; D ambiguous. The V gene's germline CDR1 is SGHVS and CDR2 FQNEAQ. Between the trimmed V and J ends, which lost 1 base and 7 bases, there was a span of 13 bases. This CDR3 has 15 residues. The CDR3 region has the DNA TGTGCCAGCAGCTTAGGCCCCCGAGGTCGTGAAAAACTGTTTTTT. It codes for CASSLGPRGREKLFF.

As for this clone: Other DNA sequences in this specimen translate into the identical CDR3. The chain uses TRBV19 and TRBJ1-5, with 10 bases aligning to TRBD1. The V gene end was trimmed by 6 bases and the J gene end by 2 bases; junction bases not matched to a gene: 4. Germline V gene lookup returns CDR1 LNHDA and CDR2 SQIVND (reference sequence). CDR3 length equals 15 residues. This chain's CDR3 is CASSAGQGRNQPQHF. Here the CDR3 DNA reads TGTGCCAGTAGCGCGGGACAGGGGCGCAATCAGCCCCAGCATTTT. Full variable domain (missing parts from reference TRBV19 and TRBJ1-5): DGGITQSPKYLFRKEGQNVTLSCEQNLNHDAMYWYRQDPGQGLRLIYYSQIVNDFQKGDIAEGYSVSREKKESFPLTVTSAQKNPTAFYLCASSAGQGRNQPQHFGDGTRLSIL.

The V and J genes are TRBV11-2 and TRBJ2-2, with TRBD2 matching 12 bases. CDR3 length equals 17 residues. Germline values: CDR1 SGHAT, CDR2 FQNNGV. J gave up 10 bases and V 5 bases, and 14 bases lay outside the gene matches. The CDR3 nucleotides are TGTGCCAGCAGCCTCCACCTACTAGCGGGGGGCCGGATGGAGCTGTTTTTT. Translation gives CASSLHLLAGGRMELFF.

There are a few counts of this clone. The chain uses TRBV9 and TRBJ2-1; 11 bases align to TRBD2. The CDR3 length is 18 residues. V trimming: 4 bases; J trimming: 2 bases; junction bases outside the gene matches: 11. Per the germline V gene, CDR1 is SGDLS and CDR2 is YYNGEE. The CDR3, as DNA: TGTGCCAGCAGCCATACCCCCCTACTAGCGGGGGCCTACAATGAGCAGTTCTTC. It translates to CASSHTPLLAGAYNEQFF.

The CDR3 here is CASSLAVGGASNEQYF. As DNA, the CDR3 is TGTGCCAGCAGCTTAGCCGTAGGGGGGGCATCAAACGAGCAGTACTTC. This chain uses TRBV13 with TRBJ2-7; possibly TRBD2 for D (7 bases). V gave up 1 base and J gave up 5 bases, with 18 bases separating them. Germline CDR1 is PRHDT and CDR2 is FYEKMQ (reference sequence). The CDR3 totals 16 residues.